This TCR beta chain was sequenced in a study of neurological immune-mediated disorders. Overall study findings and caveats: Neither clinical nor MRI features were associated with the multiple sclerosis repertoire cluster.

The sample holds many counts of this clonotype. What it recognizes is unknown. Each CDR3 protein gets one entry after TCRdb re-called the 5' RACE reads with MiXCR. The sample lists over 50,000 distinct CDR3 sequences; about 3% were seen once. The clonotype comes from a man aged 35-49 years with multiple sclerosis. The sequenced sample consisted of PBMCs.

The CDR3 region is CASSSAPGQGYEQYF. The DNA of the CDR3 is TGTGCCAGCAGCTCGGCTCCGGGACAGGGTTACGAGCAGTACTTC. This rearrangement joins TRBV5-5 to TRBJ2-7, with 9 bases that match TRBD1. V lost 3 bases and J lost 4; bases outside the gene matches: 8. From germline, CDR1 is SGHKS and CDR2 YYEKEE (reference sequence). This CDR3 comprises 15 residues.